The table lists the clone carrying this T cell receptor beta chain with many counts. Its antigen is unidentified. This sample was taken from a study of T cells in Graves' hyperthyroidism and ophthalmopathy. Study-wide results and caveats: Separation of ophthalmopathy from stable hyperthyroidism was achieved by a 13 V-J model. Most thyroid clonotypes expanded above 0.001 were also detected in blood.

The length of the CDR3 is 14 residues. Germline V gene data show CDR1 as DFQATT and CDR2 as SNEGSKA (reference sequence). Trimming left V 3 bases short and J 0 bases short, with 9 bases between. Researchers took RNA transcripts and amplified the TCR beta CDR3 regions from them. A first-round RT-PCR of the TCR CDR3 used the HTBI primer set. Using its own MiXCR run on the multiplex PCR reads, TCRdb lists one record per CDR3 protein. This table has under 400,000 distinct CDR3 sequences, about 14% appearing once. The origin of this receptor is an older woman with Graves' hyperthyroidism. Sequencing was performed on blood. This sequence joins TRBV20-1 and TRBJ1-3; a possible D gene is TRBD1 (5 bases). The CDR3 region is CSASPDISGNTIYF. As DNA, the CDR3 is TGCAGTGCTAGTCCGGACATCTCTGGAAACACCATATATTTT.